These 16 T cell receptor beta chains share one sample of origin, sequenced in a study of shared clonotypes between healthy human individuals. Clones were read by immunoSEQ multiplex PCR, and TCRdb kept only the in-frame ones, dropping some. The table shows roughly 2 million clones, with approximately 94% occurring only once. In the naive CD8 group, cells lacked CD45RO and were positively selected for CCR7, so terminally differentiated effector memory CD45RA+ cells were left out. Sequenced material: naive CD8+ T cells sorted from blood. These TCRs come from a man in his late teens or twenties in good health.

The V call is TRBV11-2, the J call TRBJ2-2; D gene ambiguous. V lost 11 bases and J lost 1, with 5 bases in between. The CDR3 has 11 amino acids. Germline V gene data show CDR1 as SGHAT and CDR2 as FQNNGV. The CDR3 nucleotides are TGTGCCGTCGGGAACACCGGGGAGCTGTTTTTT. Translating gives CAVGNTGELFF.

CDR3 residues: CASSWERQGGYTF. The DNA of the CDR3 is TGTGCCAGCAGCTGGGAGCGTCAGGGTGGCTACACCTTC. The J gene is TRBJ1-2, the V gene TRBV5-4; possible D gene TRBD1, 5 bases. V was pared by 3 bases and J by 7 bases, with 13 bases between. The CDR3 runs to 13 residues. Per germline, CDR1 SGHNT and CDR2 YYREEE (reference sequence).

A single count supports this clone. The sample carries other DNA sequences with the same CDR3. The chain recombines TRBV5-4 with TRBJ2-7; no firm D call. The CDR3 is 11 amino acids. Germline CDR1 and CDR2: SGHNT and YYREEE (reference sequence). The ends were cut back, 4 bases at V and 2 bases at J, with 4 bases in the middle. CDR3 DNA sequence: TGTGCCAGCAGCAGTGCCTACGAGCAGTACTTC. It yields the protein CASSSAYEQYF. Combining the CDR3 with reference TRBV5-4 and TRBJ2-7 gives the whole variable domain ETGVTQSPTHLIKTRGQQVTLRCSSQSGHNTVSWYQQALGQGPQFIFQYYREEENGRGNFPPRFSGLQFPNYSSELNVNALELDDSALYLCASSSAYEQYFGPGTRLTVT.

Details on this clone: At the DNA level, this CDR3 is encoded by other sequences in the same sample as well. The CDR3 sequence: CASSSGQNTGELFF. In DNA form, the CDR3 reads TGTGCCAGCAGTTCGGGTCAGAACACCGGGGAGCTGTTTTTT. The chain employs TRBV6-5 and TRBJ2-2; no clear D. Deletions cut 4 bases from V and 1 base from J, with 7 bases between. The CDR3 is 14 residues long. CDR1 is MNHEY, CDR2 SVGAGI, per germline.

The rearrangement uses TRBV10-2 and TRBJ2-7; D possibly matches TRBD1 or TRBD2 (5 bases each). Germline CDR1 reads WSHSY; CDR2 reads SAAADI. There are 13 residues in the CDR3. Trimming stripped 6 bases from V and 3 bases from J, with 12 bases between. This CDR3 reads CASSDEGIYEQYF. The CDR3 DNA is TGCGCCAGCAGCGACGAGGGGATCTACGAGCAGTACTTC.

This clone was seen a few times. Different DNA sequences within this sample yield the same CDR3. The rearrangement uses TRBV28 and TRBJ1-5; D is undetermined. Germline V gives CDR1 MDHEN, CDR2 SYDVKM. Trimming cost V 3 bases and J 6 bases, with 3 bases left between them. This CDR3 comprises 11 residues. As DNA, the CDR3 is TGTGCCAGCAGTTTCGGTCAGCCCCAGCATTTT. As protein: CASSFGQPQHF.

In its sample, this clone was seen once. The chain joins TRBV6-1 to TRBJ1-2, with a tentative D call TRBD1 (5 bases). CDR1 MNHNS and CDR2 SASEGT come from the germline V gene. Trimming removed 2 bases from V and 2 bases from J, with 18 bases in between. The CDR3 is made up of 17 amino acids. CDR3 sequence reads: CASSELVQESWNYGYTF. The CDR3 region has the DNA TGTGCCAGCAGTGAATTGGTACAGGAGTCTTGGAACTATGGCTACACCTTC.

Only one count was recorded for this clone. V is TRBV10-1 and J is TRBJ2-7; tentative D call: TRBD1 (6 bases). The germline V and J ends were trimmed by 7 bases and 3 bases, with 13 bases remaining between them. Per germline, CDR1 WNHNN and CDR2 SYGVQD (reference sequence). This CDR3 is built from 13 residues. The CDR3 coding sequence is TGCGCCAGCACCAGACAGGAGTTCTACGAGCAGTACTTC. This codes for CASTRQEFYEQYF.

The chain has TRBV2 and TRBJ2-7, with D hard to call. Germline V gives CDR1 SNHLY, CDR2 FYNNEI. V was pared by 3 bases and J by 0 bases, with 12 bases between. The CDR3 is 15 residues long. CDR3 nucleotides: TGTGCCAGCAGTGATGTAACAGAGAGCTCCTACGAGCAGTACTTC. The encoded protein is CASSDVTESSYEQYF.

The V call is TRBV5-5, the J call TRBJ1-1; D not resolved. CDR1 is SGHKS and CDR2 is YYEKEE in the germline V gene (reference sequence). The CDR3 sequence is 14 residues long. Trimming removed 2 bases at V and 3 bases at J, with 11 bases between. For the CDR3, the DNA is TGTGCCAGCAGCTTCGGGGATCGGGACACTGAAGCTTTCTTT. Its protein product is CASSFGDRDTEAFF.

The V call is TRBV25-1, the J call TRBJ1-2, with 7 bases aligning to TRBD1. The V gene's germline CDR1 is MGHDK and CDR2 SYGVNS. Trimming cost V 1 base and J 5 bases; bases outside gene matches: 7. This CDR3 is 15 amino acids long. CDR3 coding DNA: TGTGCCAGCAGTGAATCCCGGACAGGCTCGTATGGCTACACCTTC. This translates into CASSESRTGSYGYTF.

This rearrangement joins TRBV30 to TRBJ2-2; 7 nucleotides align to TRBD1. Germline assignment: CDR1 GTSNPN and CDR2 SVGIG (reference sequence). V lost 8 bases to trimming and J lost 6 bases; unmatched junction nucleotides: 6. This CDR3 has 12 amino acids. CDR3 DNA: TGTGCCCAGACAGGGCTAGCCGGGGAGCTGTTTTTT. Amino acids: CAQTGLAGELFF.

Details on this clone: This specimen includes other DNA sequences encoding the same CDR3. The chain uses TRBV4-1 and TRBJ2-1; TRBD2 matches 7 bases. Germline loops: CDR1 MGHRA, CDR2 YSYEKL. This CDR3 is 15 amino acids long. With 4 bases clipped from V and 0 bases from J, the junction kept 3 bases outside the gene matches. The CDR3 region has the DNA TGCGCCAGCAGCCTCTCTAGCGGCTCCTACAATGAGCAGTTCTTC. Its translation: CASSLSSGSYNEQFF.

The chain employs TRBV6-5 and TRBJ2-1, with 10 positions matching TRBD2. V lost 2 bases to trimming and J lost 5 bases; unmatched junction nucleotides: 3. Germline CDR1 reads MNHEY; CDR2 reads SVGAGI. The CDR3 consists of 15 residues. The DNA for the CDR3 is TGTGCCAGCAGTTACGGACTAGCGGAACACAATGAGCAGTTCTTC. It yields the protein CASSYGLAEHNEQFF.

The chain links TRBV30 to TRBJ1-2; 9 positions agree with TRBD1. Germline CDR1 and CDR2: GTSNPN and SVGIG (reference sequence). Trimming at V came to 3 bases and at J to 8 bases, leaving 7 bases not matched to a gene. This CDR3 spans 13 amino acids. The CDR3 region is CAWRTGTGYGYTF. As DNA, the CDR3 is TGTGCCTGGAGGACCGGGACAGGGTACGGCTACACCTTC.

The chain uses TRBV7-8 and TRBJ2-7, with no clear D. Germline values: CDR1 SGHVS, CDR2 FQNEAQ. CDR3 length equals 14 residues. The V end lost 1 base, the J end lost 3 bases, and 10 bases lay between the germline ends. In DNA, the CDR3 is TGTGCCAGCAGCTTAGTTCCCGAAGGCTACGAGCAGTACTTC. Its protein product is CASSLVPEGYEQYF. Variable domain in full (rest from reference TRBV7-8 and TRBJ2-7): GAGVSQSPRYKVAKRGQDVALRCDPISGHVSLFWYQQALGQGPEFLTYFQNEAQLDKSGLPSDRFFAERPEGSVSTLKIQRTQQEDSAVYLCASSLVPEGYEQYFGPGTRLTVT.